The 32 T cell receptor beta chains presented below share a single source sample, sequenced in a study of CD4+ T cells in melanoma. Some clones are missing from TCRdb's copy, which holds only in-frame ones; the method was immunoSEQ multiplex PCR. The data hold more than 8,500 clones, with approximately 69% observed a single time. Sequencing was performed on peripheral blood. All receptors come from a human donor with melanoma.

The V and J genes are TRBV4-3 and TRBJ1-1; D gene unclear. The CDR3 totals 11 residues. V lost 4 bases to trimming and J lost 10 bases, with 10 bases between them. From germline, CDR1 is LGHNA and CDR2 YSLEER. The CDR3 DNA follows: TGCGCCAGCAGCCTGGGGAATCGAGCTTTCTTT. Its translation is CASSLGNRAFF.

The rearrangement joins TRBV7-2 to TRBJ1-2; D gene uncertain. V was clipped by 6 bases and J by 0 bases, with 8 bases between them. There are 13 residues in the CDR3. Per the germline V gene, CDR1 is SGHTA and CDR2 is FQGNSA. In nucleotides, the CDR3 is TGTGCCAGCAGTCAAACAGCTAACTATGGCTACACCTTC. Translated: CASSQTANYGYTF.

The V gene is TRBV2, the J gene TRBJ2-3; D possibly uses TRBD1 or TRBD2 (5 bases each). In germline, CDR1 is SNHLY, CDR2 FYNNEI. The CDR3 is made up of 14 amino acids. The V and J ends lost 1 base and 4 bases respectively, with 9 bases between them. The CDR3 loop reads CASSEVGVADTQYF. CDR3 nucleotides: TGTGCCAGCAGTGAAGTGGGGGTTGCAGATACGCAGTATTTT.

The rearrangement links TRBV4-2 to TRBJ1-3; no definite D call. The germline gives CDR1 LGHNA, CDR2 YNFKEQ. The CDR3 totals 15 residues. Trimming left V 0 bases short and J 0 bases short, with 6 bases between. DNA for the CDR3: TGTGCCAGCAGCCAAGAAGACCGCTCTGGAAACACCATATATTTT. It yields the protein CASSQEDRSGNTIYF.

The CDR3 DNA reads as TGTGCCACCAGCCCGACAGGGAGGACTGAAGCTTTCTTT. Translation: CATSPTGRTEAFF. The chain employs TRBV15 and TRBJ1-1, with 7 bases matching TRBD1. J was trimmed by 5 bases and V by 5 bases; bases with no gene match: 5. Per the germline V gene, CDR1 is LNHNV and CDR2 is YYDKDF (reference sequence). This CDR3 region has 13 residues. Using reference TRBV15 and TRBJ1-1 for the parts outside the CDR3, the full variable domain is DAMVIQNPRYQVTQFGKPVTLSCSQTLNHNVMYWYQQKSSQAPKLLFHYYDKDFNNEADTPDNFQSRRPNTSFCFLDIRSPGLGDTAMYLCATSPTGRTEAFFGQGTRLTVV.

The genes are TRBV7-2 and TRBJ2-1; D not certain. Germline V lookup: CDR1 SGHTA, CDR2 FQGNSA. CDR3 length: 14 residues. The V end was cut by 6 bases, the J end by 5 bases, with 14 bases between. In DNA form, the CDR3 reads TGTGCCAGCAGATCCCGGACCTACAACAATGAGCAGTTCTTC. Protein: CASRSRTYNNEQFF.

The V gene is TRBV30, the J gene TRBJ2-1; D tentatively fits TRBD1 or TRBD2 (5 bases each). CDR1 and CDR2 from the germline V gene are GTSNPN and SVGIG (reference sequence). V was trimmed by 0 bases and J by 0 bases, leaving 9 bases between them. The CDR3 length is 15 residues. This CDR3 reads CAWSVWGSSYNEQFF. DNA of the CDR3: TGTGCCTGGAGTGTATGGGGGAGCTCCTACAATGAGCAGTTCTTC.

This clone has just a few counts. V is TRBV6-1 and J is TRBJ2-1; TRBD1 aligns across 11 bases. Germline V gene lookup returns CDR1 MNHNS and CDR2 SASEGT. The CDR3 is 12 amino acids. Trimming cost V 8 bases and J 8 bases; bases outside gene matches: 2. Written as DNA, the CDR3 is TGTGCCAGCTGGACAGGGGGCGATGAGCAGTTCTTC. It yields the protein CASWTGGDEQFF.

The CDR3 is CASTQDSPNYGYTF. DNA of the CDR3: TGCGCCAGCACCCAGGACTCTCCTAACTATGGCTACACCTTC. This chain joins TRBV5-1 and TRBJ1-2; no clear D. CDR3 size: 14 residues. Germline CDR1 is SGHRS and CDR2 is YFSETQ. V gave up 6 bases and J gave up 0 bases, with 12 bases separating them.

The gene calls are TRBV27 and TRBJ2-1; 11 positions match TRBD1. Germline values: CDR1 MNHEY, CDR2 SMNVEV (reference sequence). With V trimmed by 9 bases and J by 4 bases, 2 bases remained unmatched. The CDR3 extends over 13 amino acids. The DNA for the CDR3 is TGTGCCAGTGGACAGGGGGCTTACAATGAGCAGTTCTTC. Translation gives CASGQGAYNEQFF.

The DNA of the CDR3 is TGTGCCAGCAGCTTGCAAGGGGGATTCTCCTACGAGCAGTACTTC. Residues: CASSLQGGFSYEQYF. V is TRBV5-5 and J is TRBJ2-7, with D possibly being TRBD1 (6 bases). The CDR3 length is 15 residues. Trimming stripped 1 base from V and 0 bases from J, with 11 bases between. Germline CDR1 reads SGHKS; CDR2 reads YYEKEE (reference sequence).

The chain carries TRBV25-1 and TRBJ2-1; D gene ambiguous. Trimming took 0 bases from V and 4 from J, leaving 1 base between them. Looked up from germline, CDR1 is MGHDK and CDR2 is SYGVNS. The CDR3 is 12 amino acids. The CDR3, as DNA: TGTGCCAGCAGTGAATATTACAATGAGCAGTTCTTC. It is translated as CASSEYYNEQFF.

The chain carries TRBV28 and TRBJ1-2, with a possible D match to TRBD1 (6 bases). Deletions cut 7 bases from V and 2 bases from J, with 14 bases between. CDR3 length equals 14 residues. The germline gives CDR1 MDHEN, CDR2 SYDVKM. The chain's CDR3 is CASKHSTGNYGYTF. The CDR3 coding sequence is TGTGCCAGCAAACATTCGACAGGAAACTATGGCTACACCTTC.

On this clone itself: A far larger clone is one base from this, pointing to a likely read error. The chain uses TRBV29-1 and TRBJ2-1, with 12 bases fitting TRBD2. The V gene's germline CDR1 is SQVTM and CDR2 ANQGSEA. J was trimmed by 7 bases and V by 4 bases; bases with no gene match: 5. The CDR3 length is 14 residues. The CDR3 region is CSVGPSGGGNEQFF. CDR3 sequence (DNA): TGCAGCGTTGGTCCTAGCGGGGGGGGGAATGAGCAGTTCTTC.

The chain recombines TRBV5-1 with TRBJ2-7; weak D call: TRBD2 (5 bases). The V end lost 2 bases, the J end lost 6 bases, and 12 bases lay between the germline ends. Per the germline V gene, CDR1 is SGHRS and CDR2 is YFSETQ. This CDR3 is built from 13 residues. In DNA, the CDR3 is TGCGCCAGCAGCTTAAGGGAAAGCGGCGAGCAGTACTTC. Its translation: CASSLRESGEQYF.

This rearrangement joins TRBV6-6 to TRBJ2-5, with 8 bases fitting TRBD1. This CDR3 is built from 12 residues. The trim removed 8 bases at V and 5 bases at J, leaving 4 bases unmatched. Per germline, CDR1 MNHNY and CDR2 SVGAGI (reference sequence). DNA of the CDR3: TGTGCCAGCTGGACAGGGCGGGAGACCCAGTACTTC. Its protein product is CASWTGRETQYF.

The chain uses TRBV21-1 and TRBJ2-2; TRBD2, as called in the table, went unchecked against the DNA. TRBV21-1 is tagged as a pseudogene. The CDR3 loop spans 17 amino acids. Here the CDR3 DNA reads TGTGCCAGCAGCAAAACAGATAGCGGGGGGTTGGGCGGGGAGCTGTTTTTT. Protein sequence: CASSKTDSGGLGGELFF.

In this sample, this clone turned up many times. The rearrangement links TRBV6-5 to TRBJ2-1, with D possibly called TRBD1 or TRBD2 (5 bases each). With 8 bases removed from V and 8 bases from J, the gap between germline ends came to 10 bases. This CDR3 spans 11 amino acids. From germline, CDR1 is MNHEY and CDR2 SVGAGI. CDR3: CASEKGHEQFF. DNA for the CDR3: TGTGCCAGCGAAAAGGGACATGAGCAGTTCTTC.

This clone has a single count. CDR3: CASSPVRDGNTIYF. CDR3 coding DNA: TGTGCCAGCAGCCCCGTGAGGGACGGAAACACCATATATTTT. The genes are TRBV5-6 and TRBJ1-3; maybe TRBD1 (5 bases). Germline V gene sequence: CDR1 SGHDT, CDR2 YYEEEE. The CDR3 length is 14 residues. Between the trimmed V and J ends, which lost 4 bases and 4 bases, there was a span of 12 bases.

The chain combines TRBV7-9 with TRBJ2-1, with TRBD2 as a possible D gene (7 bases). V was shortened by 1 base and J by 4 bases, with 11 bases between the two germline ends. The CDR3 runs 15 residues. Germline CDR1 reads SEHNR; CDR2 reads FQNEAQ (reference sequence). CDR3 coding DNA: TGTGCCAGCAGCTTAGGAGGGGGGGCATACAATGAGCAGTTCTTC. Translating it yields CASSLGGGAYNEQFF.

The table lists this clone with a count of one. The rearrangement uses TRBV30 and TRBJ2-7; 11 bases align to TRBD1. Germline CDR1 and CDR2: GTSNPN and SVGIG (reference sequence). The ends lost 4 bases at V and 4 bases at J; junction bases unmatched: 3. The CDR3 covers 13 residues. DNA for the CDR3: TGTGCCTGGACGGGACAGGGGGGGTACGAGCAGTACTTC. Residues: CAWTGQGGYEQYF.

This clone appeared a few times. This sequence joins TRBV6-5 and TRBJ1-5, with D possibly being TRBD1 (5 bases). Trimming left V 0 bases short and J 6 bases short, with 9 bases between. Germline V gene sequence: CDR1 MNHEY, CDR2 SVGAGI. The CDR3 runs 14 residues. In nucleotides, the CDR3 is TGTGCCAGCAGTTACTCTGGGGCGGGTCAGCCCCAGCATTTT. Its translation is CASSYSGAGQPQHF.

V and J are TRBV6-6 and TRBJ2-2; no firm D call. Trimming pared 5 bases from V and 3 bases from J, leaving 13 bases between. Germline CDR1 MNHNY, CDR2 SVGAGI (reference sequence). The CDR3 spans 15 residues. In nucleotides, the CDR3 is TGTGCCAGCAGTAACCCAGCAATAGACACCGGGGAGCTGTTTTTT. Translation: CASSNPAIDTGELFF.

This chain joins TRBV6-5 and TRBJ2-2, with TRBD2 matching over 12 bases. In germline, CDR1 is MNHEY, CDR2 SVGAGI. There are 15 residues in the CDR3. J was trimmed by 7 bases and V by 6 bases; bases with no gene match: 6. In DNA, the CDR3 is TGTGCCAGCAGACTCACTAGCGGGGGGATCGGGGAGCTGTTTTTT. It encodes CASRLTSGGIGELFF.

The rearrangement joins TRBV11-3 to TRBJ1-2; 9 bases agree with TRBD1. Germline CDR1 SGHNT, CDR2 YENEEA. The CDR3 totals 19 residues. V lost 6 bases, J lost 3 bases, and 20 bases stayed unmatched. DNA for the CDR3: TGTGCCAGCAGACATGTCCCGGGACAGGGTCGGTCATCACACTATGGCTACACCTTC. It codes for CASRHVPGQGRSSHYGYTF. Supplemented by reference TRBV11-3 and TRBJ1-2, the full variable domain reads EAGVVQSPRYKIIEKKQPVAFWCNPISGHNTLYWYLQNLGQGPELLIRYENEEAVDDSQLPKDRFSAERLKGVDSTLKIQPAELGDSAVYLCASRHVPGQGRSSHYGYTFGSGTRLTVV.

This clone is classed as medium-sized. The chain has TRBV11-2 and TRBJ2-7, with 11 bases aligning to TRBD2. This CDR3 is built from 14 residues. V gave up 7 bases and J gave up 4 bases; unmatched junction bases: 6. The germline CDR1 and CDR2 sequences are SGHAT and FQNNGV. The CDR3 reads CASIHSGGAYEQYF. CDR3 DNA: TGTGCCAGCATACATAGCGGGGGGGCGTACGAGCAGTACTTC.

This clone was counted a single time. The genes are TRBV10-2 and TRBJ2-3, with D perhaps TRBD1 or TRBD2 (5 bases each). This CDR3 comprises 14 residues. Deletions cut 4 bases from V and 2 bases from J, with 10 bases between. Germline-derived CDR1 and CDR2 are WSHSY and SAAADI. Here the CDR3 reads CASSATGTTDTQYF. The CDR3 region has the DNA TGCGCCAGCAGTGCGACGGGGACCACAGATACGCAGTATTTT.

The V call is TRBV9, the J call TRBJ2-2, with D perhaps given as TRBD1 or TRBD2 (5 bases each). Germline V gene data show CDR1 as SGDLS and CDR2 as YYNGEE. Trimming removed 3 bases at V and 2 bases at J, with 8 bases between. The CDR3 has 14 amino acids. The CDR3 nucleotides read TGTGCCAGCAGCGCCCGGGGCAACACCGGGGAGCTGTTTTTT. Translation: CASSARGNTGELFF. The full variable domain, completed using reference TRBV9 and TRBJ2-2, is DSGVTQTPKHLITATGQRVTLRCSPRSGDLSVYWYQQSLDQGLQFLIQYYNGEERAKGNILERFSAQQFPDLHSELNLSSLELGDSALYFCASSARGNTGELFFGEGSRLTVL.

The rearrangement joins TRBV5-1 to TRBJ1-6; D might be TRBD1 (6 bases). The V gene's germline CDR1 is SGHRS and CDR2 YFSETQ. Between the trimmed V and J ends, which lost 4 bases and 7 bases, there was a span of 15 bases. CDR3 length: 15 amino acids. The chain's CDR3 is CASSHNHRENSPLHF. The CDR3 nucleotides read TGCGCCAGCAGCCACAACCACAGGGAGAATTCACCCCTCCACTTT.

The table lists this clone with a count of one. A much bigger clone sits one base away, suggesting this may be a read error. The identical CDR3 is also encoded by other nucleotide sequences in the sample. The CDR3 bases are TGTGCCATCAGTGACCCCGAGGGAACTAGCGGGGGGCATGAGCAGTTCTTC. As protein: CAISDPEGTSGGHEQFF. The chain has TRBV10-3 and TRBJ2-1; 12 bases are a match to TRBD2. The CDR3 has 17 amino acids. Germline CDR1 reads ENHRY; CDR2 reads SYGVKD. V shed 3 bases and J 8 bases; nucleotides not matched to a gene: 11.

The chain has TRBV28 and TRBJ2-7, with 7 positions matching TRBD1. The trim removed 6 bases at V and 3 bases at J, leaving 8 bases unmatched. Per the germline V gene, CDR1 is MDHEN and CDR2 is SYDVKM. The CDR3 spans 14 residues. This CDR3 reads CASRKRPGGYEQYF. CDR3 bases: TGTGCCAGCAGAAAACGCCCAGGGGGCTACGAGCAGTACTTC.

The CDR3 region has the DNA TGTGCCAGCAGTTTGCCCCCGACAGGGTTGGACGAGCAGTACTTC. This gives the protein CASSLPPTGLDEQYF. V usage is TRBV28 and J usage is TRBJ2-7; TRBD1 aligns across 7 bases. V was pared by 3 bases and J by 5 bases, with 10 bases of the junction left unmatched. In germline, CDR1 is MDHEN, CDR2 SYDVKM. CDR3 length: 15 residues. Full variable domain (outside the CDR3, taken from reference TRBV28 and TRBJ2-7): DVKVTQSSRYLVKRTGEKVFLECVQDMDHENMFWYRQDPGLGLRLIYFSYDVKMKEKGDIPEGYSVSREKKERFSLILESASTNQTSMYLCASSLPPTGLDEQYFGPGTRLTVT.